The TCR beta chain described here comes from a study of vaccination effects on CD4 cells after COVID-19. Study-level background: Post-vaccine sampling occurred a median 72 days after the second dose. Findings and limits, study-wide: Clones from infection and from vaccination both contracted markedly late after vaccination.

The assay was immunoSEQ multiplex PCR, and TCRdb's table has in-frame clones only and misses some. The sample shows about 39,000 clones, 55% to 80% of them seen only once. V was clipped by 6 bases and J by 0 bases, with 14 bases between them. The CDR3 has 15 amino acids. CDR1 MNHEY and CDR2 SMNVEV come from the germline V gene (reference sequence). For this clone: Its antigen is unidentified.

CD4+ T cell isolation took place after approximately ten days of culture. Each participant was given two doses of one vaccine (BNT162b2 or mRNA-1273). This TCR was recovered from a human donor who received a COVID-19 vaccine. This specimen was CD4+ T cells from PBMCs cultured without peptide, taken after COVID-19 vaccination. The chain has TRBV27 and TRBJ1-2, with D unresolved. The CDR3 region is CASRSLNRPNYGYTF. CDR3 nucleotide sequence: TGTGCCAGCAGAAGCTTGAATAGACCTAACTATGGCTACACCTTC.